The text below deals with one T cell receptor (beta chain). Clones were sequenced by immunoSEQ multiplex PCR, and TCRdb holds only the in-frame ones, with some missing. The table lists about 70,000 clones, approximately 86% of them singletons. The data originate from a study of blood T cell repertoires in COVID-19. V lost 3 bases, J lost 4 bases, and 5 bases lay in between. The CDR3 length is 11 residues. The germline CDR1 and CDR2 sequences are GTSNPN and SVGIG (reference sequence). The rearrangement uses TRBV30 and TRBJ2-3, with D unclear. The sequenced material came from peripheral blood. The sequence was obtained from an older man with active COVID-19. The CDR3 spells CAWSLADTQYF. CDR3 sequence (DNA): TGTGCCTGGAGCCTCGCAGATACGCAGTATTTT.